In its sample, the clone carrying this T cell receptor beta chain was seen a few times. The data are from a study of T cells of healthy individuals. Germline assignment: CDR1 SEHNR and CDR2 FQNEAQ (reference sequence). The CDR3 runs 12 residues. Deletions cut 5 bases from V and 2 bases from J, with 6 bases between. One entry per CDR3 protein, called by TCRdb with MiXCR from the 5' RACE reads. The sample yields approximately 58,000 distinct CDR3 sequences, around 15% seen once. The clonotype was recovered from a human donor in good health. The chain has TRBV7-9 and TRBJ2-5; D call uncertain. CDR3 nucleotide sequence: TGTGCCAGCAGCCCTGGACAAGAGACCCAGTACTTC. It translates to CASSPGQETQYF.